A selection of T cell receptor beta chains follows, all from one sample in a study of T cells after yellow fever vaccination. TCRdb passed the 5' RACE reads through MiXCR, listing each CDR3 protein once. There are roughly 400,000 distinct CDR3 sequences in the sample; roughly a sixth occur only once, and 18% lies in the top ten. Source: PBMCs, taken before the yellow fever booster vaccination. The receptor set was obtained from a young man who received the YFV17D yellow fever vaccine. Each CDR3 is given with its conserved first and last residue. The order of the fields is CDR3 protein, clone size, J gene, V gene. Only some rows state a clone size, as once, few, many or a class for expanded clones.

CDR3: CGLLAGNTIYF; size: once; J: TRBJ1-3; V: TRBV2
CDR3: CAISESPSYTQYF; size: many; J: TRBJ2-3; V: TRBV10-3
CDR3: CASSPFFAESYEQYF; size: .; J: TRBJ2-7; V: TRBV18
CDR3: CASSRTNQKSEQFF; size: few; J: TRBJ2-1; V: TRBV7-2
CDR3: CASSPRDSTYTDTQYF; size: .; J: TRBJ2-3; V: TRBV12-3/TRBV12-4
CDR3: CASSEDRARAKNIQYF; size: few; J: TRBJ2-4; V: TRBV21-1
CDR3: CASSQAPMVGTQYF; size: .; J: TRBJ2-5; V: TRBV4-2
CDR3: CASSLKSGNFQETQYF; size: few; J: TRBJ2-5; V: TRBV7-2
CDR3: CASSQLEQGLEETQYF; size: .; J: TRBJ2-5; V: TRBV4-1
CDR3: CASSLRTGGYYEQYF; size: few; J: TRBJ2-7; V: TRBV4-3
CDR3: CSAKSRSESSSYNSPLHF; size: .; J: TRBJ1-6; V: TRBV29-1
CDR3: CASSYGVNYGYTF; size: .; J: TRBJ1-2; V: TRBV6-5
CDR3: CASSYFGGGAETQYF; size: few; J: TRBJ2-5; V: TRBV6-2/TRBV6-3
CDR3: CASSLNAGTDTQYF; size: .; J: TRBJ2-3; V: TRBV5-1
CDR3: CASSLASGSFASYNEQFF; size: few; J: TRBJ2-1; V: TRBV7-8
CDR3: CATEGRTSGDYEQYF; size: .; J: TRBJ2-7; V: TRBV15
CDR3: CASSPGTSGGETQYF; size: .; J: TRBJ2-5; V: TRBV7-9
CDR3: CSAQGLAGGHRTQYF; size: .; J: TRBJ2-3; V: TRBV20-1
CDR3: CASSYSIAGQKNIQYF; size: many; J: TRBJ2-4; V: TRBV6-5
CDR3: CASSVVITAPPYEQYF; size: many; J: TRBJ2-7; V: TRBV9
CDR3: CASSSAEEPQHF; size: .; J: TRBJ1-5; V: TRBV12-3/TRBV12-4
CDR3: CASSPSQGHTDTQYF; size: few; J: TRBJ2-3; V: TRBV12-3/TRBV12-4
CDR3: CASIFFLRDLENQPQHF; size: .; J: TRBJ1-5; V: TRBV6-5
CDR3: CASRPLWGPQFF; size: .; J: TRBJ2-1; V: TRBV6-2/TRBV6-3
CDR3: CASSIANSGTGWYEQYF; size: .; J: TRBJ2-7; V: TRBV19
CDR3: CASRQKPGQGEVPRTEAFF; size: few; J: TRBJ1-1; V: TRBV7-9
CDR3: CASSYGQDYTEQFF; size: .; J: TRBJ2-1; V: TRBV6-5
CDR3: CASSLELALDTQYF; size: few; J: TRBJ2-3; V: TRBV5-1
CDR3: CASSIGPSTDTQYF; size: .; J: TRBJ2-3; V: TRBV19
CDR3: CASSESYSGGSTEAFF; size: .; J: TRBJ1-1; V: TRBV25-1
CDR3: CASNRQGAANEKLFF; size: .; J: TRBJ1-4; V: TRBV7-9
CDR3: CASSLVGGYSAQYF; size: .; J: TRBJ2-3; V: TRBV5-6
CDR3: CASSLTEETQYF; size: .; J: TRBJ2-5; V: TRBV3-1
CDR3: CSAHSPGSGGAEQFF; size: many; J: TRBJ2-1; V: TRBV20-1
CDR3: CASSLMQGDEKLFF; size: few; J: TRBJ1-4; V: TRBV7-9
CDR3: CASSPPGSSGNTIYF; size: .; J: TRBJ1-3; V: TRBV28
CDR3: CASSRQGRYEQYF; size: .; J: TRBJ2-7; V: TRBV2
CDR3: CASSYSTGGVGTEAFF; size: .; J: TRBJ1-1; V: TRBV6-2/TRBV6-3
CDR3: CASSLGSTGPDTQYF; size: .; J: TRBJ2-3; V: TRBV7-3
CDR3: CASSLLAAGERGTQYF; size: few; J: TRBJ2-3; V: TRBV28
CDR3: CASSFHRDLSEAFF; size: .; J: TRBJ1-1; V: TRBV4-3
CDR3: CASSVDTGVLTQYF; size: .; J: TRBJ2-5; V: TRBV9
CDR3: CSVGRQNTEAFF; size: few; J: TRBJ1-1; V: TRBV29-1
CDR3: CASSYQAGGLDGYTF; size: .; J: TRBJ1-2; V: TRBV6-2/TRBV6-3
CDR3: CASSLNWEVEKLFF; size: .; J: TRBJ1-4; V: TRBV5-1